Each of the 19 T cell receptor beta chains below was sequenced from the same sample in a study of shared clonotypes between healthy human individuals. The assay was immunoSEQ multiplex PCR, and TCRdb's table has in-frame clones only and misses some. The table lists about 2.4 million clones, 93% of them singletons. The sequenced sample consisted of naive CD4+ T cells from PBMCs. Subset meaning: CD45RA+ positively selected. These receptors all stem from a man between 18 and 35 years old in good health. Some clones in this sample may be carry-over from other donors' samples.

The rearrangement joins TRBV5-6 to TRBJ1-2; 7 bases match TRBD1. CDR3 length equals 14 residues. V shed 4 bases and J 3 bases; nucleotides not matched to a gene: 6. Germline V lookup: CDR1 SGHDT, CDR2 YYEEEE. The CDR3 reads CASSEGDRDYGYTF. The CDR3 DNA is TGTGCCAGCAGCGAGGGAGACAGGGACTATGGCTACACCTTC.

The chain has TRBV19 and TRBJ2-5; possibly TRBD1 for D (5 bases). Germline lookup yields CDR1 LNHDA and CDR2 SQIVND (reference sequence). The CDR3 loop spans 14 amino acids. Trimming took 3 bases from V and 5 from J, leaving 13 bases between them. The CDR3 sequence is CASSMKQVKETQYF. CDR3 sequence (DNA): TGTGCCAGTAGTATGAAACAGGTCAAGGAGACCCAGTACTTC. Full variable domain (missing parts from reference TRBV19 and TRBJ2-5): DGGITQSPKYLFRKEGQNVTLSCEQNLNHDAMYWYRQDPGQGLRLIYYSQIVNDFQKGDIAEGYSVSREKKESFPLTVTSAQKNPTAFYLCASSMKQVKETQYFGPGTRLLVL.

This chain links TRBV5-5 with TRBJ2-1; TRBD1 is a possible D gene (5 bases). Germline V gives CDR1 SGHKS, CDR2 YYEKEE (reference sequence). This CDR3 spans 15 amino acids. Trimming pared 1 base from V and 6 bases from J, leaving 14 bases between. CDR3 residues: CASSLIRAGSNEQFF. In DNA, the CDR3 is TGTGCCAGCAGCTTGATCAGGGCAGGTAGCAATGAGCAGTTCTTC. The complete variable domain, with remaining parts taken from reference TRBV5-5 and TRBJ2-1, reads DAGVTQSPTHLIKTRGQQVTLRCSPISGHKSVSWYQQVLGQGPQFIFQYYEKEERGRGNFPDRFSARQFPNYSSELNVNALLLGDSALYLCASSLIRAGSNEQFFGPGTRLTVL.

The CDR3 DNA reads TGTGCCCTCGCGGAGGGGGAAGGTCGGCCCCAGCATTTT. This translates into CALAEGEGRPQHF. The chain is built from TRBV7-9 and TRBJ1-5, with a weak D call TRBD1 (6 bases). The germline V gene has CDR1 SEHNR and CDR2 FQNEAQ (reference sequence). This CDR3 contains 13 residues. V was clipped by 11 bases and J by 9 bases, with 20 bases between them.

The genes are TRBV7-8 and TRBJ2-4; D ambiguous. Germline V gene sequence: CDR1 SGHVS, CDR2 FQNEAQ. This CDR3 contains 12 residues. Trimming left V 4 bases short and J 1 base short, with 2 bases between. This chain's CDR3 is CASSWAKNIQYF. The CDR3 DNA sequence: TGTGCCAGCAGCTGGGCCAAAAACATTCAGTACTTC.

Of note for this clone: Other nucleotide sequences in the sample specify the same CDR3. The rearrangement uses TRBV9 and TRBJ2-3, with 10 bases matching TRBD2. J lost 3 bases, V lost 0 bases, and 7 bases had no gene match. The CDR3 covers 17 residues. CDR1 is SGDLS, CDR2 YYNGEE, per germline. CDR3 residues: CASSVEGLAVSTDTQYF. The CDR3 DNA sequence: TGTGCCAGCAGCGTAGAAGGACTAGCGGTTAGTACAGATACGCAGTATTTT.

This clone has just a few counts. The gene calls are TRBV4-2 and TRBJ2-7; D is uncertain. The CDR3 extends over 13 amino acids. The V gene's germline CDR1 is LGHNA and CDR2 YNFKEQ. V lost 0 bases and J lost 5, with 8 bases in between. The CDR3 sequence is CASSQDWGNEQYF. CDR3 bases: TGTGCCAGCAGCCAAGACTGGGGAAACGAGCAGTACTTC.

This clone was detected only once. This sample also contains other DNA sequences that code for the same CDR3. The chain combines TRBV18 with TRBJ1-5, with no clear D. Trimming left V 2 bases short and J 4 bases short, with 9 bases between. Germline values: CDR1 KGHSH, CDR2 LQKENI. The CDR3 is 14 residues long. The CDR3 protein is CASSPGRGNQPQHF. The CDR3 nucleotides are TGTGCCAGCTCACCAGGGAGAGGGAATCAGCCCCAGCATTTT.

The chain carries TRBV7-2 and TRBJ2-1; weak D call: TRBD1 (5 bases). Trimming cost V 2 bases and J 9 bases, with 8 bases left between them. The CDR3 runs to 12 residues. Germline V gene lookup returns CDR1 SGHTA and CDR2 FQGNSA. The CDR3 bases are TGTGCCAGCAGCTTACTAGGGGCTGAGCAGTTCTTC. This translates into CASSLLGAEQFF.

The rearrangement joins TRBV27 to TRBJ2-3; a possible D gene is TRBD2 (7 bases). The CDR3 is made up of 15 amino acids. Trimming cost V 5 bases and J 3 bases, with 15 bases left between them. In germline, CDR1 is MNHEY, CDR2 SMNVEV (reference sequence). The CDR3 region has the DNA TGTGCCAGCAGTCAACGTGCGGGGGCAACAGATACGCAGTATTTT. Residues: CASSQRAGATDTQYF.

The chain carries TRBV5-1 and TRBJ1-2; a weak D match, TRBD1 (5 bases). V lost 4 bases, J lost 4 bases, and 14 bases lay in between. The CDR3 covers 14 residues. Germline V CDR1 and CDR2: SGHRS, YFSETQ. CDR3 coding DNA: TGCGCCAGCAGCGTAGCGGGGGGGAGCTATGGCTACACCTTC. Its protein is CASSVAGGSYGYTF.

The chain uses TRBV25-1 and TRBJ2-2; 10 bases are shared with TRBD2. V shed 4 bases and J 1 base; nucleotides not matched to a gene: 3. CDR1 and CDR2 from the germline V gene are MGHDK and SYGVNS. The CDR3 extends over 16 amino acids. Written as DNA, the CDR3 is TGTGCCAGCAGTGCCAGGACTAGCGGGAACACCGGGGAGCTGTTTTTT. Protein: CASSARTSGNTGELFF.

CDR3 nucleotide sequence: TGTGCCATCAGTGAACTGCTTAACTATGGCTACACCTTC. Its translation is CAISELLNYGYTF. This chain connects TRBV10-3 to TRBJ1-2; no clear D. Per germline, CDR1 ENHRY and CDR2 SYGVKD. CDR3 length: 13 amino acids. Trimming shortened V by 3 bases and J by 1 base, and 6 bases separated the two germline ends.

This chain links TRBV6-5 with TRBJ2-5; 7 bases align to TRBD2. The V segment lost 6 bases and the J segment 5 bases; nucleotides outside the gene matches: 12. The CDR3 runs 15 residues. The V gene's germline CDR1 is MNHEY and CDR2 SVGAGI. The CDR3 DNA follows: TGTGCCAGCAGGTCCCACGGGGGGATAGAGGAGACCCAGTACTTC. Protein product: CASRSHGGIEETQYF.

With regard to this clone: This specimen includes other DNA sequences encoding the same CDR3. The J gene is TRBJ2-7, the V gene TRBV5-1; D possibly corresponds to TRBD2 (5 bases). CDR3 length: 13 amino acids. V gave up 1 base and J gave up 3 bases, with 8 bases separating them. In germline, CDR1 is SGHRS, CDR2 YFSETQ. The CDR3 DNA follows: TGCGCCAGCAGCTTGAGACGGGGCTACGAGCAGTACTTC. Its protein is CASSLRRGYEQYF.

The V call is TRBV10-1, the J call TRBJ2-1; possibly TRBD1 for D (5 bases). With 0 bases removed from V and 2 bases from J, the gap between germline ends came to 11 bases. From germline, CDR1 is WNHNN and CDR2 SYGVQD (reference sequence). CDR3 length: 16 residues. CDR3 bases: TGCGCCAGCAGTGAGTCAGGGCAGGACACCTACAATGAGCAGTTCTTC. Translation: CASSESGQDTYNEQFF.

This clone has only one observation. This chain joins TRBV28 and TRBJ2-7; maybe TRBD2 (6 bases). The CDR3 has 14 amino acids. Germline assignment: CDR1 MDHEN and CDR2 SYDVKM. Trimming cost V 6 bases and J 5 bases, with 17 bases left between them. The CDR3 nucleotides are TGTGCCAGCAGGGATGCTAGCGCAGAAGACGAGCAGTACTTC. This encodes CASRDASAEDEQYF.

This clone has more than one count but fewer than ten. J is TRBJ1-5 and V is TRBV19; D unclear. The germline gives CDR1 LNHDA, CDR2 SQIVND (reference sequence). Trimming removed 7 bases from V and 6 bases from J, with 10 bases in between. The CDR3 runs to 12 residues. The CDR3 DNA follows: TGTGCCAGTAACGACTGGGGTCAGCCCCAGCATTTT. Its translation is CASNDWGQPQHF.

As to this clone: Within the sample, other DNA sequences also encode this same CDR3. The V call is TRBV11-3, the J call TRBJ2-7; 7 bases line up with TRBD1. Per the germline V gene, CDR1 is SGHNT and CDR2 is YENEEA. The V segment lost 2 bases and the J segment 2 bases; nucleotides outside the gene matches: 3. The CDR3 runs to 14 residues. In DNA form, the CDR3 reads TGTGCCAGCAGCTTACGACAGGGCCCCTACGAGCAGTACTTC. Its protein product is CASSLRQGPYEQYF.